This TCR beta chain is drawn from a study of T cells in Graves' hyperthyroidism and ophthalmopathy. Study findings and constraints: In blood, most of the thyroid clonotypes expanded above 0.001 were also present.

The germline gives CDR1 SGHDT, CDR2 YYEEEE. Between the trimmed V and J ends, which lost 4 bases and 2 bases, there was a span of 14 bases. The length of the CDR3 is 15 residues. As regards this clonotype: The antigen is undetermined.

RNA transcripts were the template for amplifying TCR beta CDR3 regions. The TCR CDR3 was amplified in a first-round RT-PCR using the HTBI primer set. TCRdb re-derived calls from the multiplex PCR reads in MiXCR, one entry per CDR3 protein. The table records 480,000 or so distinct CDR3 sequences, around 43% of them present only once. The study based diagnoses on clinical symptoms, serum thyroxine and TRAb, thyroid ultrasound and orbital computed tomography. The chain uses TRBV5-6 and TRBJ2-3; the D call may be TRBD1 or TRBD2 (5 bases each). The receptor comes from an adult woman with Graves' disease, either hyperthyroidism or ophthalmopathy (not recorded which). Sample: peripheral blood or thyroid tissue (not recorded which). CDR3: CASSALGDNTDTQYF. The CDR3 DNA sequence: TGTGCCAGCAGCGCCCTGGGGGATAACACAGATACGCAGTATTTT.